This record concerns one T cell receptor (beta chain) sequence. One end of the junction varies from germline; a read error may be responsible. TCRdb fed the 5' RACE reads into MiXCR, producing one record per CDR3 protein. The sample holds roughly 35,000 distinct CDR3 sequences, 7.7% seen once. The data derive from a study of T-cell memory formation after mild COVID-19. Across the study: Each donor largely had its own TCR clusters.

This CDR3 region has 17 residues. Germline assignment: CDR1 ENHRY and CDR2 SYGVKD. The chain couples TRBV10-3 to TRBJ1-5, with D possibly TRBD1 on 6 matching bases. This TCR derives from a man aged 18 to 29 who had mild COVID-19 (a few samples of this study predate the infection). Cell type and time point are not known. The sample consisted of PBMCs or a T cell subset sorted from them (not recorded which). CDR3 sequence reads: CAISESEVGRGGQPQHF. The CDR3, as DNA: TGTGCAATCAGTGAGTCTGAAGTGGGCAGGGGAGGTCAGCCCCAGCATTTT.